Below, 26 T cell receptor beta chains from the same sample are listed, as sequenced in a study of blood T cell repertoires in COVID-19. The table came from immunoSEQ multiplex PCR; TCRdb's copy has only in-frame clones and leaves some out. This table has more than 80,000 clones, about nine tenths appearing once. Specimen: peripheral blood. The receptors originated from a man aged 18 to 30 with COVID-19, enrolled during active disease.

The gene calls are TRBV30 and TRBJ2-1; no firm D call. Deletions cut 5 bases from V and 0 bases from J, with 8 bases between. This CDR3 has 13 amino acids. CDR1 is GTSNPN, CDR2 SVGIG, per germline (reference sequence). The DNA for the CDR3 is TGTGCCTGGTGTTTGAGCTCCTACAATGAGCAGTTCTTC. This encodes CAWCLSSYNEQFF.

This clone appeared a single time. The gene calls are TRBV28 and TRBJ2-3; TRBD1 aligns across 10 bases. This CDR3 is built from 16 residues. The V gene's germline CDR1 is MDHEN and CDR2 SYDVKM. The V gene end was trimmed by 3 bases and the J gene end by 1 base; junction bases not matched to a gene: 4. CDR3 sequence: CASSFPGTGGTDTQYF. The CDR3 DNA follows: TGTGCCAGCAGTTTTCCCGGGACAGGGGGCACAGATACGCAGTATTTT.

The genes are TRBV28 and TRBJ1-2; weak D call: TRBD1 (5 bases). Germline-derived CDR1 and CDR2 are MDHEN and SYDVKM. This CDR3 contains 12 residues. V was shortened by 5 bases and J by 8 bases, with 12 bases between the two germline ends. CDR3: CASSGRVLGYTF. CDR3 DNA sequence: TGTGCCAGCAGTGGCAGGGTCCTCGGCTACACCTTC.

This sequence joins TRBV7-5 and TRBJ1-5. TRBV7-5 is a documented pseudogene. The CDR3 is made up of 15 amino acids. The CDR3 sequence is CARNSCGASNQPQHF. The DNA for the CDR3 is TGTGCCAGAAACTCGTGCGGGGCTAGCAATCAGCCCCAGCATTTT.

This sequence joins TRBV19 and TRBJ1-1, with 8 bases aligning to TRBD1. This CDR3 is built from 16 residues. After removal of 5 bases from V and 0 bases from J, the junction contained 8 bases not matched to a gene. The germline V gene has CDR1 LNHDA and CDR2 SQIVND (reference sequence). The CDR3 region has the DNA TGTGCCAGTAGTGTCGGACAGGGACTAATGAACACTGAAGCTTTCTTT. Translating gives CASSVGQGLMNTEAFF.

This clone was detected once. The chain recombines TRBV11-2 with TRBJ2-1; a possible D gene is TRBD2 (5 bases). The V gene lost 5 bases and the J gene lost 7 bases, with 9 bases spanning the gap. This CDR3 is built from 12 residues. The germline gives CDR1 SGHAT, CDR2 FQNNGV. CDR3: CASSPGGNEQFF. In nucleotides, the CDR3 is TGTGCCAGCAGCCCCGGCGGGAATGAGCAGTTCTTC.

The CDR3 DNA reads TGTGCCAGCTCACCCTCCGGGGGAGGGGGACCTACATCCGAGCAGTACTTC. It specifies CASSPSGGGGPTSEQYF. The chain uses TRBV18 and TRBJ2-7; TRBD2 is a possible D gene (7 bases). Germline CDR1 reads KGHSH; CDR2 reads LQKENI. The CDR3 spans 17 residues. The V and J ends lost 3 bases and 6 bases respectively, with 24 bases between them.

V is TRBV27 and J is TRBJ2-7; D is undetermined. Germline V lookup: CDR1 MNHEY, CDR2 SMNVEV (reference sequence). V was trimmed by 2 bases and J by 6 bases, leaving 11 bases between them. There are 13 residues in the CDR3. In DNA, the CDR3 is TGTGCCAGCAGTTTAGGGCCTCCCACCGAGCAGTACTTC. This encodes CASSLGPPTEQYF.

Concerning this clone: One end of the junction does not line up with germline, which may come from a read error. The rearrangement joins TRBV27 to TRBJ2-3; maybe TRBD2 (5 bases). CDR3 length equals 14 residues. Germline CDR1 reads MNHEY; CDR2 reads SMNVEV (reference sequence). The CDR3, as DNA: TGTGCCAGCAGTTTATATGCTAGCAAAGATACGCAGTATTTT. Its protein is CASSLYASKDTQYF.

The chain recombines TRBV4-1 with TRBJ1-3; 7 bases match TRBD1. The CDR3 is 15 residues long. Germline V gene lookup returns CDR1 MGHRA and CDR2 YSYEKL. Unmatched junction bases numbered 11, after V lost 8 bases and J lost 4 bases. CDR3 sequence: CASGRDSLRGNTIYF. In nucleotides, the CDR3 is TGCGCCAGCGGTCGGGACAGTCTGAGGGGAAACACCATATATTTT.

V is TRBV5-1 and J is TRBJ2-7; TRBD1 agrees at 9 bases. There are 14 residues in the CDR3. Looked up from germline, CDR1 is SGHRS and CDR2 is YFSETQ. The V segment lost 3 bases and the J segment 7 bases; nucleotides outside the gene matches: 8. This chain's CDR3 is CASSSLGQGAEQYF. In DNA, the CDR3 is TGCGCCAGCAGCTCCCTGGGACAGGGAGCGGAGCAGTACTTC.

This clone was observed a handful of times. The chain joins TRBV5-4 to TRBJ2-7; 9 bases agree with TRBD1. The CDR3 totals 15 residues. The germline CDR1 and CDR2 sequences are SGHNT and YYREEE (reference sequence). Losses at the gene ends were 4 bases for V and 5 bases for J; bases not matched to a gene: 10. The CDR3 DNA sequence: TGTGCCAGCAGCGCCGGGACAGGGCTTGTGCACGAGCAGTACTTC. Residues: CASSAGTGLVHEQYF.

V is TRBV27 and J is TRBJ2-7; possibly TRBD1 for D (6 bases). The CDR3 length is 15 residues. Per the germline V gene, CDR1 is MNHEY and CDR2 is SMNVEV (reference sequence). Deletions cut 4 bases from V and 3 bases from J, with 16 bases between. The CDR3 reads CASSSPRGSLYEQYF. The CDR3 DNA follows: TGTGCCAGCAGTTCTCCCAGGGGTAGCCTCTACGAGCAGTACTTC.

In its sample, this clone was seen once. The chain recombines TRBV11-2 with TRBJ1-1; the D gene is possibly TRBD1 (6 bases). Between the trimmed V and J ends, which lost 8 bases and 4 bases, there was a span of 17 bases. This CDR3 is built from 14 residues. Per the germline V gene, CDR1 is SGHAT and CDR2 is FQNNGV. CDR3 region: CASAGGGVGTEAFF. CDR3 DNA sequence: TGTGCCAGCGCTGGGGGGGGCGTTGGCACTGAAGCTTTCTTT.

The chain employs TRBV7-2 and TRBJ2-7, with a possible D match to TRBD1 (6 bases). Trimming removed 5 bases at V and 2 bases at J, with 13 bases between. The CDR3 totals 14 residues. Per germline, CDR1 SGHTA and CDR2 FQGNSA. CDR3 protein: CASSPSQGPYEQYF. For the CDR3, the DNA is TGTGCCAGCAGCCCCTCACAGGGTCCCTACGAGCAGTACTTC.

The rearrangement links TRBV27 to TRBJ2-3, with no clear D. The CDR3 runs to 15 residues. V gave up 4 bases and J gave up 2 bases, with 13 bases separating them. The germline gives CDR1 MNHEY, CDR2 SMNVEV (reference sequence). In DNA form, the CDR3 reads TGTGCCAGCAGTTCCAGGAAGAAATCCACAGATACGCAGTATTTT. As protein: CASSSRKKSTDTQYF.

The chain carries TRBV9 and TRBJ1-2; unclear D gene. Germline CDR1 SGDLS, CDR2 YYNGEE. The CDR3 has 14 residues. Trimming removed 4 bases at V and 4 bases at J, with 14 bases between. Here the CDR3 reads CASSPRWEGYGYTF. The CDR3, as DNA: TGTGCCAGCAGCCCACGCTGGGAGGGCTATGGCTACACCTTC.

The V and J genes are TRBV27 and TRBJ2-2, with D possibly matching TRBD2 (5 bases). CDR3 length: 13 amino acids. V was shortened by 7 bases and J by 4 bases, with 10 bases between the two germline ends. Germline CDR1 and CDR2: MNHEY and SMNVEV (reference sequence). This CDR3 is CASTGVGTGELFF. CDR3 sequence (DNA): TGTGCCAGCACCGGGGTAGGCACCGGGGAGCTGTTTTTT.

V is TRBV18 and J is TRBJ1-2, with D possibly TRBD1 on 6 matching bases. V lost 2 bases to trimming and J lost 0 bases, with 10 bases between them. The germline V gene encodes CDR1 KGHSH and CDR2 LQKENI. CDR3 length equals 15 residues. The CDR3 DNA reads TGTGCCAGCTCACCAGAAGGACAGCCTAACTATGGCTACACCTTC. Its translation is CASSPEGQPNYGYTF.

This clone was detected only a few times. The chain recombines TRBV27 with TRBJ1-2; the match to TRBD1 covers 9 bases. Germline CDR1 is MNHEY and CDR2 is SMNVEV (reference sequence). CDR3 length equals 14 residues. V shed 5 bases, J shed 4 bases, and the junction held 5 bases outside the gene matches. CDR3 nucleotide sequence: TGTGCCAGCAGTCTTGGACAGGGGATCTATGGCTACACCTTC. As protein: CASSLGQGIYGYTF.

Only one count was recorded for this clone. The V call is TRBV6-5, the J call TRBJ2-7; tentative D call: TRBD1 (5 bases). V was clipped by 10 bases and J by 6 bases, with 13 bases between them. The CDR3 length is 11 residues. Germline V gene lookup returns CDR1 MNHEY and CDR2 SVGAGI. This CDR3 is CATTLRGEQYF. DNA for the CDR3: TGTGCCACAACCCTTAGGGGCGAGCAGTACTTC.

CDR3 region: CADRASGSKTYNEQFF. The CDR3 DNA reads as TGTGCCGATCGGGCTAGCGGTTCGAAAACCTACAATGAGCAGTTCTTC. The V call is TRBV25-1, the J call TRBJ2-1; 7 positions match TRBD2. Germline CDR1 reads MGHDK; CDR2 reads SYGVNS. V gave up 11 bases and J gave up 2 bases; unmatched junction bases: 15. The CDR3 is made up of 16 amino acids. Full variable domain (outside the CDR3, taken from reference TRBV25-1 and TRBJ2-1): EADIYQTPRYLVIGTGKKITLECSQTMGHDKMYWYQQDPGMELHLIHYSYGVNSTEKGDLSSESTVSRIRTEHFPLTLESARPSHTSQYLCADRASGSKTYNEQFFGPGTRLTVL.

V usage is TRBV30 and J usage is TRBJ2-2; 7 positions match TRBD2. CDR3 length equals 14 residues. V shed 5 bases, J shed 7 bases, and the junction held 10 bases outside the gene matches. Germline CDR1 and CDR2: GTSNPN and SVGIG (reference sequence). The CDR3 loop is CAWELAGVVGELFF. In DNA, the CDR3 is TGTGCCTGGGAGCTGGCGGGAGTTGTCGGGGAGCTGTTTTTT.

The rearrangement links TRBV5-1 to TRBJ1-2; unclear D gene. The germline V gene encodes CDR1 SGHRS and CDR2 YFSETQ. The V gene lost 2 bases and the J gene lost 2 bases, with 7 bases spanning the gap. CDR3 size: 13 residues. This chain's CDR3 is CASSFGGNYGYTF. CDR3 sequence (DNA): TGCGCCAGCAGCTTCGGAGGGAACTATGGCTACACCTTC.

The rearrangement uses TRBV19 and TRBJ2-7; no definite D call. The CDR3 extends over 14 amino acids. Germline CDR1 reads LNHDA; CDR2 reads SQIVND (reference sequence). V lost 6 bases and J lost 3, with 15 bases in between. The CDR3 loop is CASSAAAEYYEQYF. CDR3 coding DNA: TGTGCCAGTAGCGCGGCGGCAGAATACTACGAGCAGTACTTC.

This chain connects TRBV9 to TRBJ1-1; no reliable D call. From germline, CDR1 is SGDLS and CDR2 YYNGEE. The CDR3 loop spans 14 amino acids. Trimming took off 4 bases at V and 0 bases at J, with 10 bases between the two ends. The CDR3 coding sequence is TGTGCCAGCAGCTTAGGGCGGATGAACACTGAAGCTTTCTTT. It yields the protein CASSLGRMNTEAFF.